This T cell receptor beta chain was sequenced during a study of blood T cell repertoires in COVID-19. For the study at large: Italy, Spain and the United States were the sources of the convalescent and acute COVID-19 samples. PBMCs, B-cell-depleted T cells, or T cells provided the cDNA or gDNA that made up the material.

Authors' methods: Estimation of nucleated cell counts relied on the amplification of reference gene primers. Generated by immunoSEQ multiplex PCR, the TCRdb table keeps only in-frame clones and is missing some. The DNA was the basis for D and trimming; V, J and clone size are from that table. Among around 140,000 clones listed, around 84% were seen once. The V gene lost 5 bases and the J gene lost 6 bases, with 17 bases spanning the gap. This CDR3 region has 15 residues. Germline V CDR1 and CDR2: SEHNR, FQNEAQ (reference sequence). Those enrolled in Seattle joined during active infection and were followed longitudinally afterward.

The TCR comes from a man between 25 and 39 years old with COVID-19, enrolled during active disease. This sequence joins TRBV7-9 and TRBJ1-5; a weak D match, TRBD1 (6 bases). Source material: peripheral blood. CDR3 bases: TGTGCCAGCAGCCGGGACACCTTAGACCTTCAGCCCCAGCATTTT. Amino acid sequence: CASSRDTLDLQPQHF.